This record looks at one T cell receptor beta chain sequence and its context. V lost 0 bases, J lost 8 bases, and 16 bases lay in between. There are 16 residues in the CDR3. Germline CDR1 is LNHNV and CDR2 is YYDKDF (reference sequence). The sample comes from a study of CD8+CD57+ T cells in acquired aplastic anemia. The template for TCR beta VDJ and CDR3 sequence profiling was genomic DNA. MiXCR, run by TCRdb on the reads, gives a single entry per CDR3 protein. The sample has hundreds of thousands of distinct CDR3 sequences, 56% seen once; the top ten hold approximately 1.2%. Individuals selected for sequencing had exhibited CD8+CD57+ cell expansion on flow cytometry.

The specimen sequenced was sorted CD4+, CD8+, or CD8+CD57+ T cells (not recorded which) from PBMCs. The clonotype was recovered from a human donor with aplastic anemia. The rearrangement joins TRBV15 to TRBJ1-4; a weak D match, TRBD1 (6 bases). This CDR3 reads CATSRDRSAQGEKLFF. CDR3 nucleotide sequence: TGTGCCACCAGCAGAGATAGGTCGGCCCAGGGGGAAAAACTGTTTTTT.